The 30 T cell receptor beta chains below all came from one sample that was sequenced in a study of cytomegalovirus exposure and HLA in healthy donors. The primer mix had 60 Vbeta and 13 Jbeta primers. Clones were read by immunoSEQ multiplex PCR, and TCRdb kept only the in-frame ones, dropping some. The repertoire holds some 100,000 clones, with roughly 77% as singletons. The sample taken for sequencing was PBMCs. The receptors come from a man between 45 and 60 years old in good health and CMV-seropositive.

This chain connects TRBV2 to TRBJ2-7; D unresolved. The CDR3 totals 13 residues. Germline-derived CDR1 and CDR2 are SNHLY and FYNNEI. Between the trimmed V and J ends, which lost 3 bases and 4 bases, there was a span of 10 bases. The CDR3 loop is CASSDSTPYEQYF. As DNA, the CDR3 is TGTGCCAGCAGTGACTCGACACCTTACGAGCAGTACTTC.

This clone was picked up a small number of times. The chain recombines TRBV6-1 with TRBJ2-1; 7 bases fit TRBD1. V gave up 1 base and J gave up 13 bases; unmatched junction bases: 7. This CDR3 spans 13 amino acids. The germline gives CDR1 MNHNS, CDR2 SASEGT. The CDR3 spells CASSEEKGAAQFF. The CDR3 coding sequence is TGTGCCAGCAGTGAAGAGAAGGGGGCGGCTCAGTTCTTC.

This chain connects TRBV5-6 to TRBJ2-7, with D possibly TRBD1 on 5 matching bases. Trimming removed 0 bases at V and 10 bases at J, with 11 bases between. The V gene's germline CDR1 is SGHDT and CDR2 YYEEEE. The CDR3 is made up of 12 amino acids. The chain's CDR3 is CASSLEGYRQYF. CDR3 bases: TGTGCCAGCAGCTTGGAGGGGTACCGTCAGTACTTC.

J is TRBJ1-2 and V is TRBV5-6; D gene uncertain. Looked up from germline, CDR1 is SGHDT and CDR2 is YYEEEE. V shed 4 bases and J shed 0 bases, with 19 bases lying between them. The CDR3 loop spans 17 amino acids. CDR3 sequence reads: CASSDSRGITSNYGYTF. The CDR3 bases are TGTGCCAGCAGCGACTCACGAGGGATAACCTCTAACTATGGCTACACCTTC.

The chain recombines TRBV15 with TRBJ2-1, with TRBD2 identical over 7 bases. The CDR3 length is 16 residues. Per the germline V gene, CDR1 is LNHNV and CDR2 is YYDKDF (reference sequence). The trim removed 3 bases at V and 6 bases at J, leaving 11 bases unmatched. In DNA form, the CDR3 reads TGTGCCACCAGCAGGGCCTGGGGGGGGAGGCGCAATGAGCAGTTCTTC. Translating gives CATSRAWGGRRNEQFF.

DNA for the CDR3: TGCGCCAGCGAAAACCACTCTAGCGGGAGGGCCGGGGGGGGTGGCAATGAGCAGTTCTTC. Residues: CASENHSSGRAGGGGNEQFF. The chain is built from TRBV10-1 and TRBJ2-1, with 12 bases identical to TRBD2. The ends lost 8 bases at V and 6 bases at J; junction bases unmatched: 23. The CDR3 spans 20 residues. The V gene's germline CDR1 is WNHNN and CDR2 SYGVQD (reference sequence).

In this sample, this clone turned up a few times. Here the CDR3 DNA reads TGTGCCAGCAGCACGGGACTAGCGGGGGACACCGGGGAGCTGTTTTTT. It yields the protein CASSTGLAGDTGELFF. The rearrangement joins TRBV13 to TRBJ2-2; the match to TRBD2 covers 14 bases. Germline lookup yields CDR1 PRHDT and CDR2 FYEKMQ (reference sequence). V shed 5 bases, J shed 3 bases, and the junction held 2 bases outside the gene matches. The CDR3 has 16 amino acids.

The chain uses TRBV10-3 and TRBJ2-1, with 8 bases lining up with TRBD2. Germline CDR1 is ENHRY and CDR2 is SYGVKD. The CDR3 is 15 amino acids. With V trimmed by 0 bases and J by 16 bases, 14 bases remained unmatched. The CDR3 loop is CAISESRVGGGRYFF. DNA of the CDR3: TGTGCCATCAGTGAGTCGCGTGTCGGCGGGGGGCGGTATTTCTTC.

This clone was seen just once. The V and J genes are TRBV30 and TRBJ2-2, with D unresolved. The germline CDR1 and CDR2 sequences are GTSNPN and SVGIG (reference sequence). The V end lost 4 bases, the J end lost 8 bases, and 14 bases lay between the germline ends. CDR3 length: 13 amino acids. CDR3 loop: CAWKELEVGELFF. The CDR3, as DNA: TGTGCCTGGAAGGAACTTGAGGTGGGGGAGCTGTTTTTT.

The rearrangement joins TRBV5-1 to TRBJ1-6, with 8 bases lining up with TRBD1. V was clipped by 4 bases and J by 9 bases; unmatched bases: 6. The CDR3 contains 14 residues. Per the germline V gene, CDR1 is SGHRS and CDR2 is YFSETQ. CDR3 coding DNA: TGCGCCAGCAGCCTAGGACAGGGTGGTTCACCCCTCCACTTT. Translated: CASSLGQGGSPLHF.

As for this clone: At the DNA level, this CDR3 is encoded by other sequences in the same sample as well. This CDR3 is CASSPGQGQGYTF. Here the CDR3 DNA reads TGCGCCAGCAGCCCCGGACAGGGGCAGGGCTACACCTTC. The rearrangement joins TRBV5-1 to TRBJ1-2, with 9 bases matching TRBD1. CDR1 and CDR2 (germline): SGHRS, YFSETQ. This CDR3 comprises 13 residues. With 4 bases clipped from V and 8 bases from J, the junction kept 6 bases outside the gene matches. Full variable domain (remainder filled in from reference TRBV5-1 and TRBJ1-2): KAGVTQTPRYLIKTRGQQVTLSCSPISGHRSVSWYQQTPGQGLQFLFEYFSETQRNKGNFPGRFSGRQFSNSRSEMNVSTLELGDSALYLCASSPGQGQGYTFGSGTRLTVV.

The J gene is TRBJ1-3, the V gene TRBV30; 7 bases are shared with TRBD1. Germline lookup yields CDR1 GTSNPN and CDR2 SVGIG (reference sequence). V shed 5 bases, J shed 0 bases, and the junction held 1 base outside the gene matches. This CDR3 comprises 13 residues. CDR3 residues: CAWHRGSGNTIYF. DNA of the CDR3: TGTGCCTGGCACAGGGGCTCTGGAAACACCATATATTTT.

This chain connects TRBV6-1 to TRBJ2-3; 10 bases fit TRBD2. The CDR3 has 14 residues. Germline CDR1 MNHNS, CDR2 SASEGT. V gave up 5 bases and J gave up 6 bases; unmatched junction bases: 5. The CDR3 DNA sequence: TGTGCCAGCAGTCCTAGCGGGAGCTTCGATACGCAGTATTTT. It specifies CASSPSGSFDTQYF.

V and J are TRBV7-2 and TRBJ1-1, with a tentative D call TRBD1 (5 bases). V shed 5 bases and J shed 2 bases, with 15 bases lying between them. Germline-derived CDR1 and CDR2 are SGHTA and FQGNSA. The CDR3 consists of 15 residues. CDR3 protein: CASSRGGGENTEAFF. Here the CDR3 DNA reads TGTGCCAGCAGCCGGGGGGGAGGGGAAAACACTGAAGCTTTCTTT.

This rearrangement joins TRBV7-9 to TRBJ2-3, with TRBD1 identical over 9 bases. The CDR3 loop spans 12 amino acids. Per germline, CDR1 SEHNR and CDR2 FQNEAQ (reference sequence). The ends lost 5 bases at V and 13 bases at J; junction bases unmatched: 7. CDR3 bases: TGTGCCAGCAGCCCCCGGGACAGGGAGAAGTATTTT. Translating gives CASSPRDREKYF.

The chain links TRBV6-5 to TRBJ2-1; 9 nucleotides agree with TRBD2. Trimming took 2 bases from V and 8 from J; bases not matched to a gene: 10. The CDR3 covers 16 residues. Germline lookup yields CDR1 MNHEY and CDR2 SVGAGI. The CDR3 DNA sequence: TGTGCCAGCAGTTACCTCCCAGCGGGGGGTGGGGATGAGCAGTTCTTC. Its translation is CASSYLPAGGGDEQFF.

This clone was recorded a few times. CDR3 nucleotides: TGTGCCAGCAGCCTCTGGGGTAGCGGGGGGGAAAGCACAGATACGCAGTATTTT. This sequence encodes CASSLWGSGGESTDTQYF. The J gene is TRBJ2-3, the V gene TRBV11-2; TRBD2 agrees at 11 bases. The germline CDR1 and CDR2 sequences are SGHAT and FQNNGV. This CDR3 is built from 18 residues. V lost 5 bases to trimming and J lost 0 bases; unmatched junction nucleotides: 10.

The chain employs TRBV5-1 and TRBJ1-6; D possibly corresponds to TRBD1 (6 bases). Trimming took off 0 bases at V and 4 bases at J, with 17 bases between the two ends. Germline V gives CDR1 SGHRS, CDR2 YFSETQ. The CDR3 spans 18 residues. CDR3 residues: CASSLAGGGDRYNSPLHF. CDR3 nucleotide sequence: TGCGCCAGCAGCTTGGCCGGGGGGGGCGACAGATATAATTCACCCCTCCACTTT. Complete variable domain (other parts from reference TRBV5-1 and TRBJ1-6): KAGVTQTPRYLIKTRGQQVTLSCSPISGHRSVSWYQQTPGQGLQFLFEYFSETQRNKGNFPGRFSGRQFSNSRSEMNVSTLELGDSALYLCASSLAGGGDRYNSPLHFGNGTRLTVT.

This sequence joins TRBV21-1 and TRBJ1-4; TRBD1, as called in the table, went unchecked against the DNA. TRBV21-1 is a recognized pseudogene. The CDR3 has 13 amino acids. The CDR3 DNA reads TGTGCCATTACGTGGACATCTGATGAAAAACTGTTTTTT. Its translation: CAITWTSDEKLFF.

This clone is categorized as medium-sized. Other DNA sequences in the sample encode the same CDR3. The chain recombines TRBV19 with TRBJ1-5; possible D gene TRBD1, 6 bases. CDR3 length equals 13 residues. V lost 9 bases and J 7 bases, leaving 16 bases between the germline ends. Germline loops: CDR1 LNHDA, CDR2 SQIVND (reference sequence). The CDR3 protein is CASSAGVRQPQHF. CDR3 bases: TGTGCCAGCTCTGCAGGGGTTCGACAGCCCCAGCATTTT.

V and J are TRBV5-1 and TRBJ2-5; tentatively, D is TRBD2 (6 bases). The V end lost 1 base, the J end lost 5 bases, and 12 bases lay between the germline ends. The germline CDR1 and CDR2 sequences are SGHRS and YFSETQ. The CDR3 runs to 14 residues. The DNA for the CDR3 is TGCGCCAGCAGCTTGTTTCCGGGAGAGGAGACCCAGTACTTC. Its translation is CASSLFPGEETQYF. Supplemented by reference TRBV5-1 and TRBJ2-5, the full variable domain reads KAGVTQTPRYLIKTRGQQVTLSCSPISGHRSVSWYQQTPGQGLQFLFEYFSETQRNKGNFPGRFSGRQFSNSRSEMNVSTLELGDSALYLCASSLFPGEETQYFGPGTRLLVL.

The rearrangement uses TRBV28 and TRBJ1-2, with 9 nucleotides matching TRBD1. J lost 6 bases, V lost 3 bases, and 5 bases had no gene match. Germline assignment: CDR1 MDHEN and CDR2 SYDVKM. CDR3 length: 14 amino acids. As DNA, the CDR3 is TGTGCCAGCAGTTTCGGACAGGGGAGGGATGGCTACACCTTC. Its translation: CASSFGQGRDGYTF.

The sample holds one count of this clone. The chain carries TRBV10-1 and TRBJ2-1; a possible D gene is TRBD1 (6 bases). Germline V gene sequence: CDR1 WNHNN, CDR2 SYGVQD (reference sequence). The length of the CDR3 is 15 residues. The ends were cut back, 0 bases at V and 5 bases at J, with 11 bases in the middle. The DNA for the CDR3 is TGCGCCAGCAGTGAGTCAGGGGGACCTCACAATGAGCAGTTCTTC. This sequence encodes CASSESGGPHNEQFF.

This clone showed up just once. An end of the junction differs from the germline gene, which may be a read error. The rearrangement joins TRBV7-9 to TRBJ1-1; D gene ambiguous. This CDR3 is built from 13 residues. Germline CDR1 is SEHNR and CDR2 is FQNEAQ (reference sequence). The CDR3 coding sequence is TGTTCCAGCAGCTTAGACGGTTTCACTGAAGCTTTCTTT. This gives the protein CSSSLDGFTEAFF.

The rearrangement joins TRBV29-1 to TRBJ1-2; possible D gene TRBD1, 5 bases. This CDR3 contains 12 residues. Germline V gives CDR1 SQVTM, CDR2 ANQGSEA. V was shortened by 7 bases and J by 4 bases, with 13 bases between the two germline ends. The CDR3 DNA is TGCAGCGCTGGCGGCGGGGGCTATGGCTACACCTTC. It encodes CSAGGGGYGYTF.

The rearrangement links TRBV28 to TRBJ1-6; D is uncertain. The CDR3 loop spans 16 amino acids. Trimming removed 3 bases from V and 5 bases from J, with 14 bases in between. The germline gives CDR1 MDHEN, CDR2 SYDVKM. The CDR3 DNA follows: TGTGCCAGCAGTTTTCGTTCGACGGGGAATAATTCACCCCTCCACTTT. Residues: CASSFRSTGNNSPLHF.

This sequence joins TRBV5-1 and TRBJ2-3; the match to TRBD2 covers 8 bases. V trimming: 4 bases; J trimming: 0 bases; junction bases outside the gene matches: 7. The CDR3 spans 16 residues. Germline V gene lookup returns CDR1 SGHRS and CDR2 YFSETQ. DNA of the CDR3: TGCGCCAGCAGCGTGACTCTAGCGGGTAGCACAGATACGCAGTATTTT. Encoded protein: CASSVTLAGSTDTQYF.

The DNA of the CDR3 is TGCGCCAGCAGCACTGAGGGAACAGGGGTCACCGGGGAGCTGTTTTTT. It translates to CASSTEGTGVTGELFF. The rearrangement uses TRBV5-1 and TRBJ2-2, with 7 bases fitting TRBD1. Germline assignment: CDR1 SGHRS and CDR2 YFSETQ. CDR3 size: 16 residues. Germline trimming cut 4 bases from V and 4 bases from J; bases unmatched to any gene: 10. The variable domain in full, with the rest retrieved from reference TRBV5-1 and TRBJ2-2, is KAGVTQTPRYLIKTRGQQVTLSCSPISGHRSVSWYQQTPGQGLQFLFEYFSETQRNKGNFPGRFSGRQFSNSRSEMNVSTLELGDSALYLCASSTEGTGVTGELFFGEGSRLTVL.

This chain joins TRBV5-1 and TRBJ2-7; no reliable D call. CDR1 is SGHRS, CDR2 YFSETQ, per germline. The CDR3 runs to 12 residues. V was pared by 4 bases and J by 5 bases, with 10 bases between. The CDR3 region has the DNA TGCGCCAGCAGCCCTACCCCGAACGAGCAGTACTTC. Encoded protein: CASSPTPNEQYF.

The genes are TRBV29-1 and TRBJ1-1; D may be TRBD1 (5 bases). This CDR3 has 12 amino acids. Germline CDR1 reads SQVTM; CDR2 reads ANQGSEA. V shed 6 bases and J shed 1 base, with 9 bases lying between them. CDR3 bases: TGCAGCGTGCGGGGCTGGAACACTGAAGCTTTCTTT. Its translation: CSVRGWNTEAFF. The full variable domain, rest sourced from reference TRBV29-1 and TRBJ1-1, is SAVISQKPSRDICQRGTSLTIQCQVDSQVTMMFWYRQQPGQSLTLIATANQGSEATYESGFVIDKFPISRPNLTFSTLTVSNMSPEDSSIYLCSVRGWNTEAFFGQGTRLTVV.